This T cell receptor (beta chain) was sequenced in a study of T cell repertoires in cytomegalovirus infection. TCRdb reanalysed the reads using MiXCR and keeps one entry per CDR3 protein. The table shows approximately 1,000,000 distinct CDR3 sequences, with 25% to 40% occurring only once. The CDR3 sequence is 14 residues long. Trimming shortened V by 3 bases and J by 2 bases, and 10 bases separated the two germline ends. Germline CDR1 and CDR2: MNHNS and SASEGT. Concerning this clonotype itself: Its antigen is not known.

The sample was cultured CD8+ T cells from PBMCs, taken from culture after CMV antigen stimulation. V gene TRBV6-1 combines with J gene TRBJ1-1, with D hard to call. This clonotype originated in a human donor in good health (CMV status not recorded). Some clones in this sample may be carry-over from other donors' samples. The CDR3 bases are TGTGCCAGCAGTGACGAGAGTAAAAACACTGAAGCTTTCTTT. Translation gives CASSDESKNTEAFF.